There are many counts of the clone carrying this TCR beta chain. What it recognizes is unknown. A read error may produce the germline difference seen at one junction end. The germline V gene has CDR1 SGDLS and CDR2 YYNGEE. CDR3 length: 15 residues. This record belongs to a study of CD8 T cells in ankylosing spondylitis. Study-wide findings and caveats: A TCR beta motif of roughly eight highly homologous variants appeared characteristic of ankylosing spondylitis blood. Clones tied to disease were said to be significantly enriched in matched ankylosing spondylitis synovial fluid. With a CD8+ phenotype, disease-linked clones were relatively rare in peripheral blood.

TCRdb reprocessed the 5' RACE reads with MiXCR, giving one entry per CDR3 protein. The sample yields 200,000 to 250,000 distinct CDR3 sequences, 10% to 13% seen once. The sequence came from a male donor with ankylosing spondylitis or in good health (not recorded which). Sequencing was performed on blood, either unsorted or a sorted T cell fraction (not recorded which). V is TRBV9 and J is TRBJ2-1; 7 nucleotides match TRBD1. CDR3 sequence: CASSVSGTAYNEQFF. CDR3 nucleotides: TGTGCCAGCAGCGTCTCCGGGACAGCCTATAATGAGCAGTTCTTC.